This TCR beta chain was observed in a study of blood T cell repertoires in COVID-19. At the level of the study: T cells, B-cell-depleted T cells, or PBMCs supplied cDNA or gDNA.

Deletions cut 5 bases from V and 0 bases from J, with 11 bases between. The CDR3 totals 15 residues. Germline CDR1 MNHEY, CDR2 SMNVEV (reference sequence). Original processing notes: Reference gene primer amplification yielded estimated nucleated cell counts. Method: immunoSEQ multiplex PCR; TCRdb's copy keeps in-frame clones and lacks some. V and J calls and clone size are those listed in that table; D and trimming were worked out from the DNA. The sample lists around 100,000 clones; less than 85% were seen once. The sequence came from a human donor in a cohort sampled during active COVID-19. The source material was peripheral blood. The chain carries TRBV27 and TRBJ1-5; a weak D match, TRBD1 (5 bases). The CDR3 sequence is CASSEQGISNQPQHF. Written as DNA, the CDR3 is TGTGCCAGCAGTGAGCAGGGTATTAGCAATCAGCCCCAGCATTTT.